The following is a T cell receptor beta chain sequence with its context. Authors' processing steps: Estimated nucleated cell counts came from reference gene primer amplification. TCRdb keeps only in-frame clones here, not all; method: immunoSEQ multiplex PCR. V, J and clone size were drawn from that table, and D and trimming were deduced from the DNA. This repertoire shows 45,000 to 70,000 clones, under 90% found once; its top ten account for 13%. The CDR3 totals 14 residues. The V and J ends lost 1 base and 1 base respectively, with 5 bases between them. Germline values: CDR1 SGHAT, CDR2 FQNNGV. This sample is part of a study of blood T cell repertoires in COVID-19. The wider study: Samples taken during acute and convalescent COVID-19 were collected in the United States, Italy and Spain. T cells, B-cell-depleted T cells, or PBMCs supplied cDNA or gDNA.

This clonotype originated in a woman aged 80 or older with acute or convalescent COVID-19. Sequencing was performed on peripheral blood. The V gene is TRBV11-2, the J gene TRBJ2-1; D ambiguous. Here the CDR3 reads CASSLVLSYNEQFF. CDR3 bases: TGTGCCAGCAGCTTAGTACTTTCCTACAATGAGCAGTTCTTC.